The clone carrying this T cell receptor (beta chain) was picked up one time. This record comes from a study of blood T cell repertoires in COVID-19. Study details: Italy, Spain and the United States were the sources of the convalescent and acute COVID-19 samples. PBMCs, B-cell-depleted T cells, or T cells were the source of the cDNA or gDNA that made up the material.

Trimming at V came to 7 bases and at J to 7 bases, leaving 15 bases not matched to a gene. Per germline, CDR1 SNHLY and CDR2 FYNNEI. The CDR3 spans 17 residues. Using immunoSEQ multiplex PCR, the repertoire was profiled, and TCRdb retains in-frame clones only, with some absent. The sample carries about 250,000 clones, around nine tenths recorded once. The sequenced sample consisted of peripheral blood. This chain uses TRBV2 with TRBJ2-2, with 10 nucleotides matching TRBD2. The sequence came from a man aged 25-45 years with acute or convalescent COVID-19. CDR3 DNA: TGTGCCAGCAATCGGCTAGCGGGGGCGCCAGGTGGCGGGGAGCTGTTTTTT. It specifies CASNRLAGAPGGGELFF.